This T cell receptor (beta chain) comes out of a study of cytotoxic CD8 clonotypes in ibrutinib-treated CLL. CDR1 ENHRY and CDR2 SYGVKD come from the germline V gene. The CDR3 contains 12 residues. The V and J ends lost 8 bases and 0 bases respectively, with 8 bases between them. Assay: immunoSEQ multiplex PCR; the TCRdb copy retains only in-frame clones and omits some. The sample includes approximately 100,000 clones, around four fifths seen only once; the top ten take 25% to 35%. This receptor was taken from a human donor with chronic lymphocytic leukemia. The input for sequencing was PBMCs, taken after 12 months of ibrutinib treatment. The rearrangement uses TRBV10-3 and TRBJ2-7; D gene ambiguous. In nucleotides, the CDR3 is TGTGCCATCTCTATAAACTCCTACGAGCAGTACTTC. Amino acid sequence: CAISINSYEQYF.